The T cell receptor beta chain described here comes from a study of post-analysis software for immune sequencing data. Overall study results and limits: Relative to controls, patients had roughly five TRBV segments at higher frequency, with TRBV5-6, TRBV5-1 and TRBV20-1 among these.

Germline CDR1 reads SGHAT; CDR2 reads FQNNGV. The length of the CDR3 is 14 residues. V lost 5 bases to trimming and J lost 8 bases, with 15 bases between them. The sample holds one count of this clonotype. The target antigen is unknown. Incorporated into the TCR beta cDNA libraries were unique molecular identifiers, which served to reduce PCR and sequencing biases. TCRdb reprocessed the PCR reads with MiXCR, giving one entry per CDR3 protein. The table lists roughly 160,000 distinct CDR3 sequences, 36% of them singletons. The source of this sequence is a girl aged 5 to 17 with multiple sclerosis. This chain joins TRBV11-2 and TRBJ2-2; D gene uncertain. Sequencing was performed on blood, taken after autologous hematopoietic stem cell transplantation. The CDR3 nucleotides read TGTGCCAGCAGCCTCAGACTCTTAGGGGGGGAGCTGTTTTTT. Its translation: CASSLRLLGGELFF.